The 20 T cell receptor beta chains below all came from one sample that was sequenced in a study of shared clonotypes between healthy human individuals. This table comes from immunoSEQ multiplex PCR, and its TCRdb copy is limited to in-frame clones, with some not included. The sample comprises some 1,900,000 clones, around 96% of which are singletons, and 0.95% to 1.5% rests with the top ten. Naive CD8 cells, CD45RO-negative and positively selected for CCR7, excluded terminally differentiated effector memory CD45RA+ cells. Sequencing was carried out using naive CD8+ T cells sorted from blood. These receptors all come from a man aged 18 to 30 in good health.

The chain is built from TRBV16 and TRBJ1-4; D not certain. Trimming removed 0 bases at V and 0 bases at J, with 11 bases between. The CDR3 runs to 17 residues. Germline lookup yields CDR1 KGHSY and CDR2 FQNENV. The CDR3 is CASSQSPRVATNEKLFF. CDR3 in DNA: TGTGCCAGCAGCCAATCGCCCAGAGTAGCAACTAATGAAAAACTGTTTTTT.

This clone came up once. V is TRBV27 and J is TRBJ2-7; 7 bases match TRBD1. Germline CDR1 MNHEY, CDR2 SMNVEV (reference sequence). V shed 0 bases, J shed 2 bases, and the junction held 4 bases outside the gene matches. The length of the CDR3 is 15 residues. CDR3 bases: TGTGCCAGCAGTTTATCCGAGACAGGGACCTACGAGCAGTACTTC. Translated, it gives CASSLSETGTYEQYF.

As concerns this clone: The same CDR3 is also encoded by other DNA sequences in this sample. The V and J genes are TRBV2 and TRBJ2-3, with TRBD1 matching 11 bases. V lost 1 base, J lost 4 bases, and 4 bases stayed unmatched. This CDR3 is 16 amino acids long. Germline V lookup: CDR1 SNHLY, CDR2 FYNNEI. CDR3 region: CASSEVGTGGADTQYF. The DNA for the CDR3 is TGTGCCAGCAGTGAAGTCGGGACAGGGGGTGCAGATACGCAGTATTTT.

To note about this clone: At one boundary the junction diverges from the germline segment, which might be a read error. The chain employs TRBV7-7 and TRBJ2-7; no clear D gene. The CDR3 is 13 amino acids. The germline gives CDR1 SSHAT, CDR2 FNYEAQ (reference sequence). The DNA for the CDR3 is TGTGCTAGCAGCTTTTACGGCTCCTACGAGCAGTACTTC. Its translation: CASSFYGSYEQYF.

The chain recombines TRBV9 with TRBJ1-2, with D perhaps matching TRBD1 (6 bases). Germline lookup yields CDR1 SGDLS and CDR2 YYNGEE. The V gene lost 3 bases and the J gene lost 5 bases, with 20 bases spanning the gap. The CDR3 length is 16 residues. For the CDR3, the DNA is TGTGCCAGCAGCGGAGGGACGGCGGGGGCCGAGTATGGCTACACCTTC. This codes for CASSGGTAGAEYGYTF. The variable domain in full, with the rest retrieved from reference TRBV9 and TRBJ1-2, is DSGVTQTPKHLITATGQRVTLRCSPRSGDLSVYWYQQSLDQGLQFLIQYYNGEERAKGNILERFSAQQFPDLHSELNLSSLELGDSALYFCASSGGTAGAEYGYTFGSGTRLTVV.

The chain combines TRBV25-1 with TRBJ2-3, with TRBD2 matching over 7 bases. V dropped 4 bases and J dropped 7; count of bases not matched to a gene: 11. Germline V gives CDR1 MGHDK, CDR2 SYGVNS. The CDR3 has 15 amino acids. The CDR3 sequence: CASSGTETSRNTQYF. The CDR3 DNA follows: TGTGCCAGCAGTGGCACTGAGACTAGCAGAAATACGCAGTATTTT.

Notes on this clone: Other DNA sequences of this sample code for an identical CDR3. The rearrangement links TRBV5-1 to TRBJ2-1; D may match TRBD1 or TRBD2 (6 bases each). The CDR3 extends over 15 amino acids. Germline CDR1 is SGHRS and CDR2 is YFSETQ. V dropped 0 bases and J dropped 6 bases, with 13 bases sitting between them. The CDR3, as DNA: TGCGCCAGCAGCTTGGTATCAGGGGAGGTCAATGAGCAGTTCTTC. This sequence encodes CASSLVSGEVNEQFF. Full variable domain (rest looked up from reference TRBV5-1 and TRBJ2-1): KAGVTQTPRYLIKTRGQQVTLSCSPISGHRSVSWYQQTPGQGLQFLFEYFSETQRNKGNFPGRFSGRQFSNSRSEMNVSTLELGDSALYLCASSLVSGEVNEQFFGPGTRLTVL.

The rearrangement links TRBV12-5 to TRBJ1-2; TRBD1 aligns across 8 bases. Germline CDR1 and CDR2: LGHNT and FRNRAP. Trimming cost V 4 bases and J 5 bases; bases outside gene matches: 12. CDR3 length: 16 amino acids. CDR3 bases: TGTGCTAGTGGTTCGACGACAGGGGAGGCCTTTTATGGCTACACCTTC. Its protein product is CASGSTTGEAFYGYTF.

The J gene is TRBJ1-1, the V gene TRBV2; no reliable D call. Per the germline V gene, CDR1 is SNHLY and CDR2 is FYNNEI. The CDR3 runs to 14 residues. The V end was cut by 10 bases, the J end by 1 base, with 16 bases between. The CDR3, as DNA: TGTGCCACCAATGAAATGGAACAGAACACTGAAGCTTTCTTT. This gives the protein CATNEMEQNTEAFF.

V and J are TRBV19 and TRBJ2-7; TRBD2 might be the D (5 bases). CDR3 length equals 14 residues. The germline CDR1 and CDR2 sequences are LNHDA and SQIVND (reference sequence). Between the trimmed V and J ends, which lost 2 bases and 1 base, there was a span of 9 bases. CDR3 sequence (DNA): TGTGCCAGTAGTATATTTTGGGAGTCCTACGAGCAGTACTTC. Protein sequence: CASSIFWESYEQYF.

The chain has TRBV10-3 and TRBJ1-3, with TRBD1 as a possible D gene (5 bases). The V gene lost 7 bases and the J gene lost 4 bases, with 11 bases spanning the gap. Per germline, CDR1 ENHRY and CDR2 SYGVKD. The CDR3 contains 13 residues. CDR3 protein: CAIKETAGNTIYF. The CDR3 DNA follows: TGTGCCATCAAAGAGACAGCGGGAAACACCATATATTTT.

This chain joins TRBV5-4 and TRBJ2-4, with 7 bases matching TRBD1. Germline V gives CDR1 SGHNT, CDR2 YYREEE (reference sequence). The CDR3 totals 14 residues. The ends lost 3 bases at V and 8 bases at J; junction bases unmatched: 8. CDR3 region: CASSSSDRADIQYF. CDR3 in DNA: TGTGCCAGCAGCTCTTCCGACAGGGCGGACATTCAGTACTTC.

The chain joins TRBV11-2 to TRBJ2-1; no firm D call. Germline CDR1 is SGHAT and CDR2 is FQNNGV. The CDR3 length is 12 residues. V was cut by 5 bases and J by 6 bases, with 8 bases left in between. Here the CDR3 reads CASSPFANEQFF. The CDR3 DNA reads TGTGCCAGCAGCCCATTCGCCAATGAGCAGTTCTTC.

This clone is a singleton in its sample. The V call is TRBV14, the J call TRBJ2-7, with 10 positions matching TRBD1. Germline lookup yields CDR1 SGHDN and CDR2 FVKESK. The CDR3 runs 15 residues. V lost 6 bases, J lost 2 bases, and 7 bases stayed unmatched. The CDR3 nucleotides are TGTGCCAGCAGTACTTTGGGGACAGGGGCCTACGAGCAGTACTTC. Translating it yields CASSTLGTGAYEQYF.

As concerns this clone: The sample contains more than one DNA sequence encoding this CDR3. This chain uses TRBV27 with TRBJ2-7; unclear D gene. Germline V CDR1 and CDR2: MNHEY, SMNVEV (reference sequence). Trimming took off 0 bases at V and 2 bases at J, with 5 bases between the two ends. The CDR3 is made up of 13 amino acids. The CDR3 nucleotides read TGTGCCAGCAGTTTATCGGTTGCCTACGAGCAGTACTTC. Translation: CASSLSVAYEQYF.

V and J are TRBV9 and TRBJ2-3, with 8 bases that match TRBD2. V gave up 4 bases and J gave up 4 bases; unmatched junction bases: 8. This CDR3 has 15 amino acids. The germline V gene encodes CDR1 SGDLS and CDR2 YYNGEE. The chain's CDR3 is CASSFKGLGADTQYF. The CDR3 DNA reads as TGTGCCAGCAGCTTCAAGGGACTAGGCGCAGATACGCAGTATTTT.

V usage is TRBV11-2 and J usage is TRBJ2-2; D gene uncertain. Germline CDR1 SGHAT, CDR2 FQNNGV. The V end lost 1 base, the J end lost 3 bases, and 6 bases lay between the germline ends. The CDR3 loop spans 14 amino acids. CDR3 region: CASSLGWDTGELFF. As DNA, the CDR3 is TGTGCCAGCAGCTTAGGCTGGGACACCGGGGAGCTGTTTTTT.

The V gene is TRBV2, the J gene TRBJ2-2, with 8 positions matching TRBD1. Germline trimming cut 1 base from V and 1 base from J; bases unmatched to any gene: 5. The CDR3 extends over 17 amino acids. The germline CDR1 and CDR2 sequences are SNHLY and FYNNEI. The CDR3 region is CASSEGQGARNTGELFF. The CDR3 coding sequence is TGTGCCAGCAGTGAAGGCCAGGGGGCCAGGAACACCGGGGAGCTGTTTTTT.

The CDR3, as DNA: TGTGCCAGCTCACCAGGATATGGGGCGTTGGATGGCTACACCTTC. This translates into CASSPGYGALDGYTF. The chain recombines TRBV18 with TRBJ1-2; the D gene is possibly TRBD1 (5 bases). CDR3 length: 15 amino acids. The V and J ends lost 2 bases and 6 bases respectively, with 16 bases between them. CDR1 is KGHSH and CDR2 is LQKENI in the germline V gene.

As concerns this clone: Other nucleotide sequences from this sample produce the same CDR3. The chain combines TRBV5-4 with TRBJ1-4; no definite D call. This CDR3 spans 12 amino acids. The V end was cut by 4 bases, the J end by 7 bases, with 8 bases between. CDR1 and CDR2 (germline): SGHNT, YYREEE (reference sequence). CDR3 sequence: CASSLLGEKLFF. The DNA of the CDR3 is TGTGCCAGCAGCCTCCTAGGTGAAAAACTGTTTTTT.